This T cell receptor (beta chain) was sequenced in a study of CD8+ T cells in alopecia areata. Whole-study results and caveats: Affected scalp, especially in alopecia totalis/universalis, had a higher clonality than normal scalp did. Sequencing of scalp samples also captures resident alphabeta T cells of normal skin.

Note on this clone: Its antigen is not known.

With 5 bases clipped from V and 6 bases from J, the junction kept 3 bases outside the gene matches. Germline CDR1 reads SQVTM; CDR2 reads ANQGSEA. The CDR3 has 12 amino acids. After isolation, RNA underwent reverse transcription to generate cDNA as the sequencing template. Method: immunoSEQ multiplex PCR; TCRdb's copy keeps in-frame clones and lacks some. The table lists roughly 140,000 clones, approximately 56% of them singletons. The chain joins TRBV29-1 to TRBJ1-2, with 10 positions matching TRBD1. The sequence derives from a human donor in good health. The specimen was CD8+ T cells sorted from blood. Here the CDR3 DNA reads TGCAGCGTTAGGACAGGGGGTAATGGCTACACCTTC. This codes for CSVRTGGNGYTF.